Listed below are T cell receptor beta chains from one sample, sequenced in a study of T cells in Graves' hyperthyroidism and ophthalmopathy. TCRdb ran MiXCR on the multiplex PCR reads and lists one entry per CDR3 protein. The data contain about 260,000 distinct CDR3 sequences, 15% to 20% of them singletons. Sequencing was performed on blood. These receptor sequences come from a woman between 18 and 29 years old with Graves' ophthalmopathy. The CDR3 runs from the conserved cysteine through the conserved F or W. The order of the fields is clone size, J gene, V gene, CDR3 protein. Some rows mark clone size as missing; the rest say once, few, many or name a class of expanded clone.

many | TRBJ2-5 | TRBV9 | CASSATSGRTETQYF
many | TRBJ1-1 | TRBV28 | CASSPPWGTANTEAFF
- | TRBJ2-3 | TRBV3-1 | CASSQAGATDTQYF
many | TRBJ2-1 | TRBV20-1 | CSARDGLDLYNEQFF
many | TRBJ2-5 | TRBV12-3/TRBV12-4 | CASSDREGPYF
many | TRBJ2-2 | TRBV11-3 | CASSLGHNTGELFF
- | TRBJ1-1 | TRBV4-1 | CASAGQGQAFF
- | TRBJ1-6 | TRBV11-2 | CASSPIGQGISPLHF
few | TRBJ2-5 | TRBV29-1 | CSVASRETQYF
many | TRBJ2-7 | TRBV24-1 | CATSDPQGRGEQYF
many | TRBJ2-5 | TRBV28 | CASSVAGGVLETQYF
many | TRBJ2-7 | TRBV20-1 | CSARAGPSYEQYF
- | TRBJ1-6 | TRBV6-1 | CASSYRRQAAYNSPLHF
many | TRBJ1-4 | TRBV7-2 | CASSLTRQTKEKLFF
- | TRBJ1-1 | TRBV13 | CASSWGQGAPRNTEAFF
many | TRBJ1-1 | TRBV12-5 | CASGPPLNTEAFF
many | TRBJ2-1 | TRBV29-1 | CSGGGTDVYNEQFF
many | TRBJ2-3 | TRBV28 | CASSPVADTQYF
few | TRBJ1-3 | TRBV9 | CASSITGSAGNTIYF
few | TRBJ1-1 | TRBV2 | CASRADRGAFF
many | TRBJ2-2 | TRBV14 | CASSQGTSGYTGELFF
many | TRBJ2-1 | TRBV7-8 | CASSPPSGSSYNEQFF
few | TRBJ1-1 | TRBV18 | CASSPPVLGRTEDPNTEAFF
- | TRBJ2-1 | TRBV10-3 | CAIGKAVASSSYNEQFF
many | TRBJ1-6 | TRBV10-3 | CAISEFRRDNSPLHF
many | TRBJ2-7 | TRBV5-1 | CASSKDRGPYEQYF
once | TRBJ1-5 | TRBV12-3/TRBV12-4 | CASSLRSNSNQPQHF
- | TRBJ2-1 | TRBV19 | CASSIAPGPRYRNEQFF
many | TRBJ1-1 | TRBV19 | CASSISPGENTEAFF
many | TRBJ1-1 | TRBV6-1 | CASTRRDSLNTEAFF
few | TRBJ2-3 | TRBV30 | CAWSSSGGADTQYF
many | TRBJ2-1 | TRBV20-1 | CSARIGRNEQFF
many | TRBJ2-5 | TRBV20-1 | CSAREGGVRGKETQYF
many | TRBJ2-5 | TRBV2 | CASSSDRGSETQYF
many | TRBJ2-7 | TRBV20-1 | CSASHDSSYEQYF
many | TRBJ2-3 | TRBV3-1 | CASRGASTDTQYF
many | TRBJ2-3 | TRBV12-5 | CASGLGAGSDTQYF
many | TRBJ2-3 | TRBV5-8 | CASSRGTDLSTDTQYF
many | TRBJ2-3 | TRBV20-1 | CSARVGGRDTQYF
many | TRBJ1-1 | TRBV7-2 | CASSLADRNTEAFF
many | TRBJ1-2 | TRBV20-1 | CSGRQDYGYTF
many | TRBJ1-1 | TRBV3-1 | CASSRRGASPEAFF
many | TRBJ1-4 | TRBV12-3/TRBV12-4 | CASRSGGNEKLFF
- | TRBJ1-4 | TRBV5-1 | CASSQDAGHVEKLFF
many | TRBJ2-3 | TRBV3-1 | CASSQGVASDTQYF
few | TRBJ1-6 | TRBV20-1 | CSAPGGGARNSPLHF
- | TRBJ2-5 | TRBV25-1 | CASSELWTGDRETQYF
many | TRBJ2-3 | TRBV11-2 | CASSFLAGGIGDTQYF
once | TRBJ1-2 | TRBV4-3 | CASSQAEQGSLYGYTF
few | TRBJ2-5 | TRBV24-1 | CATSDALGFQETQYF
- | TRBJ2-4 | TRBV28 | CASRGGSGAKNIQYF
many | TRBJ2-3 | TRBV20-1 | CSARSGTKNSDTQYF
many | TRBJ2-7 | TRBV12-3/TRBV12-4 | CASSQTPPGQGGEQYF
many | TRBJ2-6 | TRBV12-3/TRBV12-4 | CASSPDTFSGANVLTF
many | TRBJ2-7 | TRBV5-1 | CASSFGPRDSEQYF